This T cell receptor (beta chain) was obtained from a study of CD8+ T cells in alopecia areata. Trimming pared 4 bases from V and 4 bases from J, leaving 5 bases between. The length of the CDR3 is 11 residues. CDR1 and CDR2 from the germline V gene are SQVTM and ANQGSEA. RNA extraction and reverse transcription yielded cDNA as sequencing template. Profiled with immunoSEQ multiplex PCR; TCRdb holds only in-frame clones, not every one. The sample has around 160,000 clones, approximately 50% seen once; the top ten hold around 7%. Notes on this clone: The same CDR3 arises from other DNA sequences in this sample as well.

The sequence was obtained from a human donor with alopecia areata. Material: CD4+ T cells sorted from blood. The chain employs TRBV29-1 and TRBJ1-5; D gene unclear. CDR3 DNA: TGCAGCGTTGGAGGGAATCAGCCCCAGCATTTT. Its translation: CSVGGNQPQHF. Full variable domain (missing parts from reference TRBV29-1 and TRBJ1-5): SAVISQKPSRDICQRGTSLTIQCQVDSQVTMMFWYRQQPGQSLTLIATANQGSEATYESGFVIDKFPISRPNLTFSTLTVSNMSPEDSSIYLCSVGGNQPQHFGDGTRLSIL.